This T cell receptor beta chain was retrieved from a study of blood T cell repertoires in COVID-19. Overall study context: COVID-19 samples collected from the United States, Italy and Spain covered acute and convalescent phases. T cells, B-cell-depleted T cells, or PBMCs supplied cDNA or gDNA.

Authors' data handling: Nucleated cell counts were estimated from reference gene primer amplification. Assay: immunoSEQ multiplex PCR; the TCRdb copy retains only in-frame clones and omits some. That table gives V, J and clone size, and the DNA gave D and trimming. The sample shows tens of thousands of clones, 87% of them seen only once. Losses at the gene ends were 8 bases for V and 8 bases for J; bases not matched to a gene: 16. This CDR3 is 15 amino acids long. CDR1 and CDR2 (germline): SGHDN, FVKESK. Source material: peripheral blood. The source is a man aged 45-65 years with active COVID-19. The chain links TRBV14 to TRBJ1-1; 8 bases are shared with TRBD1. The CDR3 is CASRGTGQGGREAFF. CDR3 in DNA: TGTGCCAGCCGCGGAACCGGACAGGGCGGTAGGGAAGCTTTCTTT.